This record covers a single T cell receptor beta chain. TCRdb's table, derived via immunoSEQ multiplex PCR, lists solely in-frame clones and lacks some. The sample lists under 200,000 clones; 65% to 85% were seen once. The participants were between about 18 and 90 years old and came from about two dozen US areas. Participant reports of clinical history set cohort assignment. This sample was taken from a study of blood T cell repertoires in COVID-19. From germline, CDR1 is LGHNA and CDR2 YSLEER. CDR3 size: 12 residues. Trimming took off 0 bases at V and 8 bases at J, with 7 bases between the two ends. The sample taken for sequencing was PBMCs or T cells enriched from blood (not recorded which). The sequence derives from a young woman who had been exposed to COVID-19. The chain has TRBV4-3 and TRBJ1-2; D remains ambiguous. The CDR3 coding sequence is TGCGCCAGCAGCCAAGATAGAGGAGGCTACACCTTC. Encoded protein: CASSQDRGGYTF.